The 29 T cell receptor beta chains below all came from one sample that was sequenced in a study of T cell repertoires in cytomegalovirus infection. One entry per CDR3 protein results from TCRdb running MiXCR on the reads. Of around 100,000 distinct CDR3 sequences in the sample, about 15% are singletons; the top ten hold approximately 7.9%. The specimen sequenced was PBMCs. These TCRs come from a human donor in good health (CMV status not recorded). Some clones in this sample may be carry-over from other donors' samples.

The CDR3 DNA sequence: TGTGCCAGCAGTTTATCGCGGAATCAAGAGACCCAGTACTTC. Translation gives CASSLSRNQETQYF. The rearrangement uses TRBV27 and TRBJ2-5; unclear D gene. Germline V gene data show CDR1 as MNHEY and CDR2 as SMNVEV (reference sequence). This CDR3 is built from 14 residues. The V end lost 0 bases, the J end lost 2 bases, and 7 bases lay between the germline ends.

Notes on this clonotype: Mismatch with germline at one junction end may stem from a read error. The chain is built from TRBV7-9 and TRBJ2-7, with 9 bases that match TRBD2. Germline V gives CDR1 SEHNR, CDR2 FQNEAQ (reference sequence). This CDR3 spans 14 amino acids. This chain's CDR3 is CASRVGLATNEEYF. The CDR3 region has the DNA TGTGCCAGCAGAGTAGGACTAGCGACAAACGAGGAGTACTTC.

This clonotype was counted many times. The gene calls are TRBV7-2 and TRBJ2-7, with TRBD1 identical over 9 bases. This CDR3 contains 16 residues. The V segment lost 1 base and the J segment 6 bases; nucleotides outside the gene matches: 10. Germline V lookup: CDR1 SGHTA, CDR2 FQGNSA. The chain's CDR3 is CASSLGPGTGSIEQYF. As DNA, the CDR3 is TGTGCCAGCAGCTTAGGACCCGGGACAGGGTCCATCGAGCAGTACTTC.

The chain uses TRBV12-3 or TRBV12-4 and TRBJ2-6; D is possibly TRBD1 (5 bases). The ends were cut back, 4 bases at V and 1 base at J, with 14 bases in the middle. The CDR3 length is 17 residues. CDR3 region: CASSSTAGRSGANVLTF. In DNA, the CDR3 is TGTGCCAGCAGTTCTACGGCAGGGCGATCTGGGGCCAACGTCCTGACTTTC.

This clonotype was picked up many times. V usage is TRBV20-1 and J usage is TRBJ2-3; 8 bases are a match to TRBD2. The CDR3 spans 16 residues. From germline, CDR1 is DFQATT and CDR2 SNEGSKA (reference sequence). J lost 1 base, V lost 3 bases, and 9 bases had no gene match. The CDR3 DNA sequence: TGCAGTGCTAGGTTCGGTAGCGGGACACGCACAGATACGCAGTATTTT. It yields the protein CSARFGSGTRTDTQYF.

This clonotype is a singleton in its sample. V and J are TRBV19 and TRBJ1-5, with D uncertain. The CDR3 spans 18 residues. The V end lost 3 bases, the J end lost 2 bases, and 20 bases lay between the germline ends. The germline V gene has CDR1 LNHDA and CDR2 SQIVND (reference sequence). CDR3: CASSISDGLIRGNQPQHF. In DNA form, the CDR3 reads TGTGCCAGTAGTATCAGTGACGGACTAATCCGTGGCAATCAGCCCCAGCATTTT. Drawing the rest from reference TRBV19 and TRBJ1-5, the complete variable domain is DGGITQSPKYLFRKEGQNVTLSCEQNLNHDAMYWYRQDPGQGLRLIYYSQIVNDFQKGDIAEGYSVSREKKESFPLTVTSAQKNPTAFYLCASSISDGLIRGNQPQHFGDGTRLSIL.

This clonotype was found many times. The chain uses TRBV7-9 and TRBJ2-2; TRBD1 is a possible D gene (6 bases). CDR1 and CDR2 (germline): SEHNR, FQNEAQ (reference sequence). The CDR3 has 15 residues. Trimming took off 5 bases at V and 4 bases at J, with 14 bases between the two ends. The chain's CDR3 is CASSTGQGGTGELFF. CDR3 bases: TGTGCCAGCAGCACGGGACAAGGGGGCACCGGGGAGCTGTTTTTT.

The chain is built from TRBV3-1 and TRBJ1-2; D ambiguous. This CDR3 comprises 13 residues. In germline, CDR1 is LGHDT, CDR2 YNNKEL (reference sequence). V lost 2 bases and J lost 4, with 8 bases in between. DNA for the CDR3: TGTGCCAGCAGCCAATCTTGGACCTATGGCTACACCTTC. It is translated as CASSQSWTYGYTF.

As regards this clonotype: It may be a read error: a sequence one base away is much more abundant. The J gene is TRBJ2-2, the V gene TRBV7-2; 14 nucleotides match TRBD2. The CDR3 loop spans 18 amino acids. The J segment lost 9 bases and the V segment lost 5 bases, leaving 14 bases of the junction unmatched. Looked up from germline, CDR1 is SGHTA and CDR2 is FQGNSA. The CDR3 DNA is TGTGCCAGCAGCCTACGCGGACTAGCGGGGGGCGTTATCAGGGAGCTGTTTTTT. Its translation is CASSLRGLAGGVIRELFF.

In its sample, this clonotype was seen a few times. The chain uses TRBV20-1 and TRBJ2-3; tentatively, D is TRBD1 or TRBD2 (5 bases each). The CDR3 consists of 14 residues. Germline-derived CDR1 and CDR2 are DFQATT and SNEGSKA (reference sequence). V lost 3 bases and J 5 bases, leaving 15 bases between the germline ends. The CDR3 spells CSARKRDGKDTQYF. The DNA for the CDR3 is TGCAGTGCTAGGAAAAGGGACGGAAAAGATACGCAGTATTTT.

This clonotype occurred many times. This chain uses TRBV7-2 with TRBJ2-5; D is possibly TRBD1 or TRBD2 (6 bases each). CDR1 and CDR2 (germline): SGHTA, FQGNSA. This CDR3 region has 14 residues. V was shortened by 3 bases and J by 4 bases, with 12 bases between the two germline ends. CDR3 residues: CASSLEGGRETQYF. The CDR3 DNA follows: TGTGCCAGCAGCTTGGAGGGGGGACGAGAGACCCAGTACTTC.

This clonotype was observed many times. The rearrangement links TRBV28 to TRBJ2-3; possible D gene TRBD1, 5 bases. Germline V gene data show CDR1 as MDHEN and CDR2 as SYDVKM. The germline V and J ends were trimmed by 4 bases and 4 bases, with 18 bases remaining between them. This CDR3 spans 16 amino acids. This chain's CDR3 is CASSSNRRFGADTQYF. CDR3 nucleotides: TGTGCCAGCAGTTCTAACAGGCGTTTTGGAGCAGATACGCAGTATTTT.

Many counts were recorded for this clonotype. The genes are TRBV7-2 and TRBJ2-1; D is undetermined. Germline CDR1 reads SGHTA; CDR2 reads FQGNSA. V was clipped by 4 bases and J by 0 bases, with 16 bases between them. The CDR3 spans 17 residues. The CDR3 DNA follows: TGTGCCAGCAGCTGGGGATCTAGGATGAGCTCCTACAATGAGCAGTTCTTC. Translating it yields CASSWGSRMSSYNEQFF.

This clonotype came up many times. The gene calls are TRBV7-2 and TRBJ1-1, with D perhaps matching TRBD1 (5 bases). CDR3 size: 14 residues. Germline V lookup: CDR1 SGHTA, CDR2 FQGNSA. Trimming shortened V by 5 bases and J by 2 bases, and 12 bases separated the two germline ends. The CDR3 here is CASSPARENTEAFF. The CDR3 coding sequence is TGTGCCAGCAGCCCAGCCAGGGAAAACACTGAAGCTTTCTTT.

This clonotype has just a few counts. The chain joins TRBV20-1 to TRBJ2-5; D is perhaps TRBD2 (6 bases). Germline CDR1 and CDR2: DFQATT and SNEGSKA (reference sequence). This CDR3 spans 13 amino acids. V lost 3 bases and J 5 bases, leaving 13 bases between the germline ends. The CDR3 DNA reads as TGCAGTGCTAGGGCGGCGGGGTTGGAGACCCAGTACTTC. Encoded protein: CSARAAGLETQYF.

This chain joins TRBV5-6 and TRBJ2-1, with unresolved D. This CDR3 region has 17 residues. The V gene lost 1 base and the J gene lost 3 bases, with 17 bases spanning the gap. Germline CDR1 SGHDT, CDR2 YYEEEE. The CDR3: CASSLLGSPELYNEQFF. The CDR3 nucleotides read TGTGCCAGCAGCTTGTTGGGCAGCCCAGAGCTCTACAATGAGCAGTTCTTC.

This clonotype was seen only a few times. The chain employs TRBV25-1 and TRBJ1-4; 10 bases agree with TRBD1. The V segment lost 0 bases and the J segment 11 bases; nucleotides outside the gene matches: 6. This CDR3 has 15 residues. From germline, CDR1 is MGHDK and CDR2 SYGVNS. The CDR3 protein is CASSEYGDRGGKLFF. In DNA, the CDR3 is TGTGCCAGCAGTGAATACGGGGACAGGGGAGGGAAACTGTTTTTT.

This clonotype was seen ten or more times. The chain uses TRBV27 and TRBJ1-2; 8 bases align to TRBD1. Germline V CDR1 and CDR2: MNHEY, SMNVEV (reference sequence). The J segment lost 10 bases and the V segment lost 8 bases, leaving 18 bases of the junction unmatched. CDR3 length equals 15 residues. In DNA, the CDR3 is TGTGCCAGCGGCTACCGGGACAGGAACATTCTATCCTACACCTTC. Protein sequence: CASGYRDRNILSYTF.

CDR3 amino acids: CASSLLGTQYF. The DNA of the CDR3 is TGTGCCAGCAGCTTATTAGGGACCCAGTACTTC. The V and J genes are TRBV7-2 and TRBJ2-5, with unresolved D. Germline V gene lookup returns CDR1 SGHTA and CDR2 FQGNSA. Trimming stripped 2 bases from V and 7 bases from J, with 5 bases between. The CDR3 consists of 11 residues. The complete variable domain, with remaining parts taken from reference TRBV7-2 and TRBJ2-5, reads GAGVSQSPSNKVTEKGKDVELRCDPISGHTALYWYRQSLGQGLEFLIYFQGNSAPDKSGLPSDRFSAERTGGSVSTLTIQRTQQEDSAVYLCASSLLGTQYFGPGTRLLVL.

In its sample, this clonotype was seen many times. The DNA is left out, because the CDR3 cannot be placed on it with certainty; the CDR3 is given as TCRdb lists it. V usage is TRBV7-5 and J usage is TRBJ1-6; TRBD1 is taken as the D call from the table, unchecked against the DNA. TRBV7-5 is labeled a pseudogene. The CDR3 length is 19 residues, termini included. The CDR3 here is CISVSEAIHHRATNSPLHF.

This clonotype was detected a few times. The chain is built from TRBV12-3 or TRBV12-4 and TRBJ1-6; 10 bases are shared with TRBD1. After removal of 4 bases from V and 9 bases from J, the junction contained 3 bases not matched to a gene. The CDR3 extends over 14 amino acids. Here the CDR3 DNA reads TGTGCCAGCAGTTACCGGGACAGGGGTTCACCCCTCCACTTT. This codes for CASSYRDRGSPLHF.

The chain uses TRBV5-1 and TRBJ2-2; maybe TRBD2 (6 bases). This CDR3 is 13 amino acids long. The germline CDR1 and CDR2 sequences are SGHRS and YFSETQ. V was pared by 4 bases and J by 7 bases, with 11 bases between. The CDR3 reads CASSPGVDGELFF. For the CDR3, the DNA is TGCGCCAGCAGCCCGGGGGTCGACGGGGAGCTGTTTTTT. Supplemented by reference TRBV5-1 and TRBJ2-2, the full variable domain reads KAGVTQTPRYLIKTRGQQVTLSCSPISGHRSVSWYQQTPGQGLQFLFEYFSETQRNKGNFPGRFSGRQFSNSRSEMNVSTLELGDSALYLCASSPGVDGELFFGEGSRLTVL.

This clonotype has ten or more counts. V gene TRBV5-4 combines with J gene TRBJ1-6, with D maybe TRBD1 (6 bases). This CDR3 has 16 residues. Germline CDR1 SGHNT, CDR2 YYREEE (reference sequence). V lost 1 base, J lost 7 bases, and 15 bases lay in between. For the CDR3, the DNA is TGTGCCAGCAGCTTGCCGGGGGCCCTAGTAAATTCACCCCTCCACTTT. It codes for CASSLPGALVNSPLHF.

This clonotype has at least ten counts. The chain recombines TRBV19 with TRBJ2-7; possibly TRBD1 or TRBD2 for D (5 bases each). V dropped 5 bases and J dropped 2 bases, with 19 bases sitting between them. Per germline, CDR1 LNHDA and CDR2 SQIVND (reference sequence). The CDR3 is made up of 16 amino acids. CDR3 DNA sequence: TGTGCCAGTAGTCTGAGGGGAACCCAGACGGCCTACGAGCAGTACTTC. As protein: CASSLRGTQTAYEQYF.

The sample holds a few counts of this clonotype. This chain connects TRBV7-6 to TRBJ2-2; 8 nucleotides align to TRBD1. Germline trimming cut 6 bases from V and 5 bases from J; bases unmatched to any gene: 11. The CDR3 spans 16 residues. The germline CDR1 and CDR2 sequences are SGHVS and FNYEAQ. CDR3 DNA sequence: TGTGCCAGCAGATCACCGGGACAGGATAGAACCGGGGAGCTGTTTTTT. The encoded protein is CASRSPGQDRTGELFF.

This clonotype appeared a few times. The chain combines TRBV7-3 with TRBJ2-1, with 10 bases lining up with TRBD2. The V gene end was trimmed by 6 bases and the J gene end by 8 bases; junction bases not matched to a gene: 10. This CDR3 is built from 15 residues. Germline V gene data show CDR1 as SGHTA and CDR2 as FQGTGA. The CDR3 DNA follows: TGTGCCAGCAGTCCCTCTAGCGGGGGAGTCGATGAGCAGTTCTTC. It specifies CASSPSSGGVDEQFF.

This clonotype was observed many times. The rearrangement joins TRBV7-3 to TRBJ2-2; TRBD2 matches 10 bases. After removal of 5 bases from V and 5 bases from J, the junction contained 8 bases not matched to a gene. There are 16 residues in the CDR3. The germline V gene has CDR1 SGHTA and CDR2 FQGTGA. The CDR3 nucleotides read TGTGCCAGCAGCCCAGCGGGGGGGCCCTCTACCGGGGAGCTGTTTTTT. Its translation: CASSPAGGPSTGELFF.

This clonotype came up many times. This chain joins TRBV7-2 and TRBJ1-6; D perhaps matches TRBD1 (6 bases). V was clipped by 4 bases and J by 6 bases, with 13 bases between them. Germline V gives CDR1 SGHTA, CDR2 FQGNSA. This CDR3 has 15 residues. The CDR3 nucleotides are TGTGCCAGCAGCTCCCCTGGGGGGGCTAATTCACCCCTCCACTTT. Residues: CASSSPGGANSPLHF.

The sample holds a few counts of this clonotype. V gene TRBV7-3 combines with J gene TRBJ2-3, with D unresolved. The CDR3 length is 15 residues. Per germline, CDR1 SGHTA and CDR2 FQGTGA. Trimming took off 5 bases at V and 2 bases at J, with 14 bases between the two ends. The CDR3: CASSVGMTYTDTQYF. The CDR3 DNA reads TGTGCCAGCAGCGTTGGAATGACTTACACAGATACGCAGTATTTT.